These T cell receptor beta chains were read from a single sample in a study of OX40 agonist ivuxolimab in advanced cancers. The assay was immunoSEQ multiplex PCR, and TCRdb's table has in-frame clones only and misses some. This table holds about 69,000 clones, roughly 90% found once. The sample consisted of CD4+ or CD8+ T cells sorted from blood, taken in a trial of the OX40 agonist ivuxolimab. These receptors were collected from an adult with an advanced solid tumor such as melanoma, head and neck, liver or kidney cancer. Each CDR3 is given with its conserved first and last residue. Each record gives: V gene, J gene, CDR3 protein.

TRBV27	TRBJ2-1	CASSYLGTGIYNEQFF
TRBV7-8	TRBJ2-2	CASSSTGTSGITGELFF
TRBV19	TRBJ1-5	CASSPQGAAQPQHF
TRBV6-5	TRBJ1-2	CASSSPDRVGYGYTF
TRBV7-9	TRBJ2-1	CASSSPGTSGSGQFF
TRBV5-4	TRBJ1-1	CASRVDLNTEAFF
TRBV19	TRBJ2-2	CASLEEPGQGNTGELFF
TRBV27	TRBJ1-2	CASSSPWMRVCGYTF
TRBV20-1	TRBJ2-3	CSAGRDTQYF
TRBV28	TRBJ1-3	CASSTGGWDHTIYF
TRBV10-1	TRBJ2-5	CASSGDRGVQETQYF
TRBV2	TRBJ2-1	CASTSHNEQFF
TRBV19	TRBJ2-2	CASILGRLAGDSNTGELFF
TRBV5-1	TRBJ1-5	CASSFDPGGSQPQHF
TRBV19	TRBJ1-1	CASSSSVGNTEAFF
TRBV7-2	TRBJ2-5	CASSSDLGTQDQETQYF
TRBV5-1	TRBJ2-7	CASSSGTSASYEQYF
TRBV6-1	TRBJ1-6	CASSERTGGVSPLHF
TRBV7-2	TRBJ2-5	CASSPPGKTQYF
TRBV25-1	TRBJ2-1	CASSEWKGGTYNEQFF
TRBV6-1	TRBJ1-5	CASSGDRGEPQHF
TRBV16	TRBJ2-3	CASSPGQAGGDTQYF
TRBV5-1	TRBJ1-3	CASSLGQVSGNTIYF
TRBV6-5	TRBJ1-1	CASSKQNSRTEAFF
TRBV6-6	TRBJ2-3	CASSYSFSTDTQYF
TRBV7-8	TRBJ1-4	CASSLGTVMNEKLFF
TRBV28	TRBJ1-4	CAIGPATNEKLFF
TRBV11-1	TRBJ2-7	CASSLSPGGAYEQYF
TRBV19	TRBJ2-1	CASTLSLGTSGYNEQFF
TRBV9	TRBJ2-7	CASSVGLAGVEQYF
TRBV10-3	TRBJ1-1	CAIRWTGENTEAFF
TRBV5-1	TRBJ2-1	CASSLGAGINNEQFF
TRBV14	TRBJ2-1	CASSRWSSGLPLSGQFF
TRBV30	TRBJ2-2	CAWRSLVSGELFF
TRBV11-3	TRBJ2-1	CASSLDRSGSEQFF
TRBV19	TRBJ2-1	CASSSGQFFSYNEQFF
TRBV7-9	TRBJ2-1	CASSLSRFRAYNEQFF
TRBV7-2	TRBJ1-5	CASSLIDNQPQHF
TRBV7-9	TRBJ2-6	CASSSGWRSGANVLTF
TRBV7-9	TRBJ1-4	CASSLMLDEKLFF
TRBV2	TRBJ1-4	CASSKGDRDLYNEKLFF
TRBV11-2	TRBJ1-5	CASSLYFDQPQHF
TRBV6-5	TRBJ1-1	CASSPGFVPEAFF
TRBV7-9	TRBJ1-1	CASSPVNTEAFF
TRBV28	TRBJ2-7	CASRTGTGTYEQYF
TRBV9	TRBJ2-1	CASSPRLAGGLLDEQFF
TRBV18	TRBJ1-5	CASSTGPLSNQPQHF
TRBV11-2	TRBJ1-2	CASSAGSGQGKDGYTF
TRBV28	TRBJ2-7	CASRRGVATYEQYF
TRBV19	TRBJ2-7	CASSVLDRGGGEQYF
TRBV5-8	TRBJ2-5	CASSLLPGGLEETQYF
TRBV28	TRBJ1-2	CASRGTPYGYTF
TRBV2	TRBJ2-1	CASSPDGLTYNEQFF
TRBV2	TRBJ1-2	CASSPGFGYGYTF